This passage covers 19 T cell receptor beta chains from one sample sequenced in a study of cytomegalovirus exposure and HLA in healthy donors. PCR employed 60 Vbeta and 13 Jbeta primers. Sequencing used immunoSEQ multiplex PCR; TCRdb keeps in-frame clones, though not all of them. This sample has about 95,000 clones, with roughly four fifths found just once. The specimen was PBMCs. The receptors derive from a man aged 25-45 years in good health and CMV-seropositive.

V gene TRBV7-9 combines with J gene TRBJ2-2, with 7 positions matching TRBD2. Germline V gene lookup returns CDR1 SEHNR and CDR2 FQNEAQ (reference sequence). V was clipped by 0 bases and J by 4 bases; unmatched bases: 8. This CDR3 has 17 residues. CDR3: CASSLARAGVSTGELFF. CDR3 in DNA: TGTGCCAGCAGCTTAGCGCGGGCGGGAGTAAGCACCGGGGAGCTGTTTTTT.

This rearrangement joins TRBV7-9 to TRBJ2-5, with 7 bases identical to TRBD1. V gave up 3 bases and J gave up 1 base; unmatched junction bases: 5. Germline V lookup: CDR1 SEHNR, CDR2 FQNEAQ (reference sequence). The CDR3 runs 15 residues. CDR3 DNA sequence: TGTGCCAGCAGCTTGCTAGGGACAGTCCAAGAGACCCAGTACTTC. It translates to CASSLLGTVQETQYF.

The sample holds a few counts of this clone. The chain employs TRBV6-4 and TRBJ2-5; TRBD1 matches at 7 bases. Trimming removed 2 bases from V and 1 base from J; junction bases left unmatched: 4. CDR3 length equals 15 residues. The germline V gene has CDR1 MRHNA and CDR2 SNTAGT. The CDR3 spells CASSDQAGGQETQYF. CDR3 nucleotide sequence: TGTGCCAGCAGTGACCAGGCAGGGGGCCAAGAGACCCAGTACTTC.

This clone was counted a single time. CDR3 bases: TGCAGCGTTGAAAGCCTAGCGTCTAATGAGCAGTTCTTC. It yields the protein CSVESLASNEQFF. The chain employs TRBV29-1 and TRBJ2-1, with a weak D call TRBD2 (6 bases). CDR3 length: 13 residues. Trimming left V 2 bases short and J 7 bases short, with 12 bases between. The germline CDR1 and CDR2 sequences are SQVTM and ANQGSEA.

The chain employs TRBV27 and TRBJ2-7; the match to TRBD2 covers 11 bases. V trimming: 1 base; J trimming: 6 bases; junction bases outside the gene matches: 2. The CDR3 covers 14 residues. Germline values: CDR1 MNHEY, CDR2 SMNVEV (reference sequence). The CDR3 bases are TGTGCCAGCAGTTTATATCTAGCGGGAGGCGAGCAGTACTTC. Its protein is CASSLYLAGGEQYF.

This rearrangement joins TRBV5-5 to TRBJ2-2, with D possibly TRBD2 on 7 matching bases. The CDR3 runs 16 residues. V lost 2 bases and J lost 7, with 18 bases in between. CDR1 SGHKS and CDR2 YYEKEE come from the germline V gene (reference sequence). CDR3 sequence: CASSLRGREIDGELFF. CDR3 nucleotides: TGTGCCAGCAGCTTACGGGGGCGGGAGATTGACGGGGAGCTGTTTTTT.

This CDR3 reads CASSLRGYGYTF. In nucleotides, the CDR3 is TGTGCCAGCAGTTTAAGGGGCTATGGCTACACCTTC. The chain has TRBV28 and TRBJ1-2; TRBD1 might be the D (5 bases). In germline, CDR1 is MDHEN, CDR2 SYDVKM. CDR3 length equals 12 residues. V dropped 2 bases and J dropped 4 bases, with 5 bases sitting between them.

This chain connects TRBV9 to TRBJ2-2, with D tentatively TRBD1 (5 bases). Trimming stripped 0 bases from V and 6 bases from J, with 9 bases between. There are 14 residues in the CDR3. The germline CDR1 and CDR2 sequences are SGDLS and YYNGEE. CDR3 sequence: CASSVAGSPGELFF. The CDR3 DNA follows: TGTGCCAGCAGCGTAGCAGGGTCGCCCGGGGAGCTGTTTTTT.

This rearrangement joins TRBV29-1 to TRBJ1-2, with 11 bases identical to TRBD1. This CDR3 region has 12 residues. V gave up 3 bases and J gave up 8 bases; unmatched junction bases: 2. In germline, CDR1 is SQVTM, CDR2 ANQGSEA. CDR3 loop: CSVEGQGEGYTF. CDR3 nucleotides: TGCAGCGTTGAGGGACAGGGGGAAGGCTACACCTTC. Together with reference TRBV29-1 and TRBJ1-2, the CDR3 gives the full variable domain: SAVISQKPSRDICQRGTSLTIQCQVDSQVTMMFWYRQQPGQSLTLIATANQGSEATYESGFVIDKFPISRPNLTFSTLTVSNMSPEDSSIYLCSVEGQGEGYTFGSGTRLTVV.

The gene calls are TRBV7-2 and TRBJ2-4, with D uncertain. Trimming pared 5 bases from V and 0 bases from J, leaving 14 bases between. The CDR3 totals 16 residues. The germline CDR1 and CDR2 sequences are SGHTA and FQGNSA. The CDR3 DNA sequence: TGTGCCAGCAGCAGAGTGGTGGGCCTAGCCAAAAACATTCAGTACTTC. Protein: CASSRVVGLAKNIQYF.

V and J are TRBV6-6 and TRBJ1-5; the D gene is possibly TRBD1 (5 bases). The CDR3 totals 13 residues. The V end was cut by 7 bases, the J end by 4 bases, with 11 bases between. The V gene's germline CDR1 is MNHNY and CDR2 SVGAGI (reference sequence). The CDR3 reads CASTGHPNQPQHF. For the CDR3, the DNA is TGTGCCAGCACAGGGCATCCTAATCAGCCCCAGCATTTT.

This clone has a single count. The V gene is TRBV18, the J gene TRBJ2-7; 7 bases map to TRBD1. After removal of 2 bases from V and 6 bases from J, the junction contained 10 bases not matched to a gene. The CDR3 consists of 15 residues. CDR1 and CDR2 from the germline V gene are KGHSH and LQKENI. The CDR3 DNA follows: TGTGCCAGCTCACCAAGTAAACAGGGGCTCGGCGAGCAGTACTTC. As protein: CASSPSKQGLGEQYF.

V and J are TRBV25-1 and TRBJ2-1, with D perhaps matching TRBD2 (5 bases). From germline, CDR1 is MGHDK and CDR2 SYGVNS. V was trimmed by 0 bases and J by 7 bases, leaving 7 bases between them. The CDR3 is made up of 13 amino acids. The chain's CDR3 is CASSEYTGNEQFF. The CDR3 region has the DNA TGTGCCAGCAGTGAATATACGGGGAATGAGCAGTTCTTC. The whole variable domain, filled in from reference TRBV25-1 and TRBJ2-1, reads EADIYQTPRYLVIGTGKKITLECSQTMGHDKMYWYQQDPGMELHLIHYSYGVNSTEKGDLSSESTVSRIRTEHFPLTLESARPSHTSQYLCASSEYTGNEQFFGPGTRLTVL.

The rearrangement uses TRBV5-1 and TRBJ2-7; 10 bases are a match to TRBD2. In germline, CDR1 is SGHRS, CDR2 YFSETQ. J gave up 6 bases and V 0 bases, and 9 bases lay outside the gene matches. The CDR3 length is 16 residues. In DNA form, the CDR3 reads TGCGCCAGCAGCTTGGACAGCGGGAGGGCCTATGGCGAGCAGTACTTC. Encoded protein: CASSLDSGRAYGEQYF.

This chain links TRBV6-1 with TRBJ2-2, with D uncertain. Trimming stripped 1 base from V and 2 bases from J, with 5 bases between. This CDR3 region has 14 residues. The germline V gene has CDR1 MNHNS and CDR2 SASEGT. CDR3 residues: CASSEERNTGELFF. The CDR3 coding sequence is TGTGCCAGCAGTGAAGAGAGAAACACCGGGGAGCTGTTTTTT.

CDR3 in DNA: TGTGCCAGCAGGGCGGGAGGGCCTTACACCGGGGAGCTGTTTTTT. The encoded protein is CASRAGGPYTGELFF. The chain combines TRBV27 with TRBJ2-2; 9 bases map to TRBD2. The CDR3 totals 15 residues. The germline V gene has CDR1 MNHEY and CDR2 SMNVEV (reference sequence). With 6 bases clipped from V and 3 bases from J, the junction kept 5 bases outside the gene matches.

In its sample, this clone was seen a few times. This chain uses TRBV6-4 with TRBJ2-6; D perhaps matches TRBD1 (6 bases). The CDR3 covers 17 residues. V was shortened by 3 bases and J by 1 base, with 13 bases between the two germline ends. The V gene's germline CDR1 is MRHNA and CDR2 SNTAGT. The CDR3 DNA reads TGTGCCAGCAGTGAAGTTTTAACAGGGTCTGGGGCCAACGTCCTGACTTTC. It is translated as CASSEVLTGSGANVLTF.

The sample holds one count of this clone. V gene TRBV7-2 combines with J gene TRBJ2-3; 8 bases match TRBD1. The CDR3 runs to 15 residues. J was trimmed by 0 bases and V by 5 bases; bases with no gene match: 4. Germline loops: CDR1 SGHTA, CDR2 FQGNSA. The CDR3 spells CASSPGQGSTDTQYF. The CDR3 DNA follows: TGTGCCAGCAGCCCAGGACAGGGAAGCACAGATACGCAGTATTTT.

This rearrangement joins TRBV14 to TRBJ2-1, with 8 bases that match TRBD2. J was trimmed by 6 bases and V by 0 bases; bases with no gene match: 7. Germline loops: CDR1 SGHDN, CDR2 FVKESK. This CDR3 is built from 16 residues. CDR3 nucleotide sequence: TGTGCCAGCAGCCAAGATCTAACTAGCGGAGGCAATGAGCAGTTCTTC. It encodes CASSQDLTSGGNEQFF.